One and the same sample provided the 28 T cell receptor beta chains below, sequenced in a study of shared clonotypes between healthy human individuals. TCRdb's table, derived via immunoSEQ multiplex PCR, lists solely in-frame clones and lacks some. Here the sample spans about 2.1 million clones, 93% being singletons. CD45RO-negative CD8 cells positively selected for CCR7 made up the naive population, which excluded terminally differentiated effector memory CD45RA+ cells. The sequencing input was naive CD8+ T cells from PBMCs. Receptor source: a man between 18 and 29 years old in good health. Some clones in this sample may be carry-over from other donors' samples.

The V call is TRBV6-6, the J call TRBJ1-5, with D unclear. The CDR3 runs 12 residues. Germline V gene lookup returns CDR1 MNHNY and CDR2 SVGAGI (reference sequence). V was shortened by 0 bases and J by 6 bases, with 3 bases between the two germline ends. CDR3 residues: CASSYSGQPQHF. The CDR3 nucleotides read TGTGCCAGCAGTTACTCGGGTCAGCCCCAGCATTTT.

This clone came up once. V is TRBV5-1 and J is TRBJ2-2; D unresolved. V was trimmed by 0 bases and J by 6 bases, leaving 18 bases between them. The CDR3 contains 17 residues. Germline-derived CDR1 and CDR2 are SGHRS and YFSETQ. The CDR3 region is CASSLDVRDSKAGELFF. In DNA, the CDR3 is TGCGCCAGCAGCTTGGACGTTCGAGATAGTAAGGCCGGGGAGCTGTTTTTT.

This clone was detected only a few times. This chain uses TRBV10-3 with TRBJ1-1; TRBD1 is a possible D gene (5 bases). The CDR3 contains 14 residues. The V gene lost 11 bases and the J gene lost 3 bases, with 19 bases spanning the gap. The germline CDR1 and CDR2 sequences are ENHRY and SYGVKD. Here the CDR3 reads CASAHLPGDTEAFF. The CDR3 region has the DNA TGTGCCTCGGCCCACCTTCCGGGGGACACTGAAGCTTTCTTT.

The CDR3 reads CASSQPTSNEQYF. In DNA form, the CDR3 reads TGTGCCAGCAGCCAACCTACTAGCAACGAGCAGTACTTC. The V call is TRBV28, the J call TRBJ2-7; D may be TRBD2 (6 bases). The CDR3 runs 13 residues. In germline, CDR1 is MDHEN, CDR2 SYDVKM. The V gene lost 6 bases and the J gene lost 5 bases, with 14 bases spanning the gap.

The DNA of the CDR3 is TGCGCCAGCAGCCAAGATCGGGTGACAGGGATTTACAATGAGCAGTTCTTC. It codes for CASSQDRVTGIYNEQFF. The V call is TRBV4-1, the J call TRBJ2-1, with TRBD1 identical over 7 bases. V was clipped by 0 bases and J by 4 bases; unmatched bases: 9. Germline CDR1 is MGHRA and CDR2 is YSYEKL. This CDR3 region has 17 residues.

This CDR3 reads CAWSVSLAVIYNEQFF. CDR3 nucleotides: TGTGCCTGGAGTGTAAGTCTAGCGGTGATATACAATGAGCAGTTCTTC. V gene TRBV30 combines with J gene TRBJ2-1; 7 positions match TRBD2. Germline-derived CDR1 and CDR2 are GTSNPN and SVGIG (reference sequence). CDR3 length equals 16 residues. V shed 0 bases and J 4 bases; nucleotides not matched to a gene: 9.

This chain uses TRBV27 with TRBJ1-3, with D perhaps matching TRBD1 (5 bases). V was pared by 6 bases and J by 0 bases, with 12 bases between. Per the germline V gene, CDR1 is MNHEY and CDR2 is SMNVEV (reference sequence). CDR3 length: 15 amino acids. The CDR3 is CASSSDTNSGNTIYF. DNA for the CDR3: TGTGCCAGCAGCTCGGACACGAACTCTGGAAACACCATATATTTT.

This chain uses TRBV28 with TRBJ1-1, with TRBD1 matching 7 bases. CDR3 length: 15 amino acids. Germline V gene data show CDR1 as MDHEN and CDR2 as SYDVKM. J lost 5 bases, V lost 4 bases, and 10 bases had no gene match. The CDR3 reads CASSYPRGRGTEAFF. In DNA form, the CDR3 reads TGTGCCAGCAGTTACCCGAGGGGGCGCGGGACTGAAGCTTTCTTT.

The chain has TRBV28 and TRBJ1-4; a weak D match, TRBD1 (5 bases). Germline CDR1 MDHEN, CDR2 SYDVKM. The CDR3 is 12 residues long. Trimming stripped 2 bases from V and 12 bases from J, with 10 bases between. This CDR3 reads CASSLLSGELFF. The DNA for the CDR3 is TGTGCCAGCAGTTTACTATCGGGGGAACTGTTTTTT.

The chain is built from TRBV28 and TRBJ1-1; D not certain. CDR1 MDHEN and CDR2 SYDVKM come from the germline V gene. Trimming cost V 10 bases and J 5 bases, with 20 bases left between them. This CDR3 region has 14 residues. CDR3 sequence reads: CATRQRRVRTEAFF. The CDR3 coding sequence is TGTGCCACCCGGCAGCGACGTGTACGGACTGAAGCTTTCTTT. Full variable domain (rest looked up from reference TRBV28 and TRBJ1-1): DVKVTQSSRYLVKRTGEKVFLECVQDMDHENMFWYRQDPGLGLRLIYFSYDVKMKEKGDIPEGYSVSREKKERFSLILESASTNQTSMYLCATRQRRVRTEAFFGQGTRLTVV.

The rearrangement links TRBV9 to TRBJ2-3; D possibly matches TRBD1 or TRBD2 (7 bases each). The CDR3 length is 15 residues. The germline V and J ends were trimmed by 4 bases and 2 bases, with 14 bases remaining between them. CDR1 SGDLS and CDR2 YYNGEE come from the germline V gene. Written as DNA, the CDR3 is TGTGCCAGCAGCACGGGGGGACAGTCCACAGATACGCAGTATTTT. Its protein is CASSTGGQSTDTQYF.

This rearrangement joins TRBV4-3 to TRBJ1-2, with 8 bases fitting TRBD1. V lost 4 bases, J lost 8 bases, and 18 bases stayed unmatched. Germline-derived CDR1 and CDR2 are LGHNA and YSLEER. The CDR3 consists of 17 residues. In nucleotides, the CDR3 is TGCGCCAGCAGCCCTGTAAACCGGGACAGGTCACCGCTGGGCTACACCTTC. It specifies CASSPVNRDRSPLGYTF.

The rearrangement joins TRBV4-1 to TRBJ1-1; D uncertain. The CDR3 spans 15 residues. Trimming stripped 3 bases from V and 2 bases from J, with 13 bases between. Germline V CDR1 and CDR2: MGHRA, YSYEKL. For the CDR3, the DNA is TGCGCCAGCAGCCACGGTGGGGTTTTAAACACTGAAGCTTTCTTT. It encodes CASSHGGVLNTEAFF.

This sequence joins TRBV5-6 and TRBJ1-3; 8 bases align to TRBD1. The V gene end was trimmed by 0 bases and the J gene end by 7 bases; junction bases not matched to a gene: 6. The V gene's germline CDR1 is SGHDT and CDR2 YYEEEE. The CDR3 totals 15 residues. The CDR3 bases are TGTGCCAGCAGCTTGGTGACAGGGGAAGGCAACACCATATATTTT. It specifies CASSLVTGEGNTIYF.

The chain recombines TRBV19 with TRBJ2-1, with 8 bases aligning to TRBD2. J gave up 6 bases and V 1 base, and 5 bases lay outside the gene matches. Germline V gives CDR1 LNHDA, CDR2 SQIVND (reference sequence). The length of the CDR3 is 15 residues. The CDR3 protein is CASSIGIAGSNEQFF. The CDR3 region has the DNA TGTGCCAGTAGTATAGGGATAGCGGGATCCAATGAGCAGTTCTTC.

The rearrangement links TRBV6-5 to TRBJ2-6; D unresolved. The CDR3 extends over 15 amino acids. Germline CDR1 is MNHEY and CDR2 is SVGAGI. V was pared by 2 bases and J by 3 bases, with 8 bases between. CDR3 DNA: TGTGCCAGCAGTTACGGATTTAGTGGGGCCAACGTCCTGACTTTC. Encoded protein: CASSYGFSGANVLTF.

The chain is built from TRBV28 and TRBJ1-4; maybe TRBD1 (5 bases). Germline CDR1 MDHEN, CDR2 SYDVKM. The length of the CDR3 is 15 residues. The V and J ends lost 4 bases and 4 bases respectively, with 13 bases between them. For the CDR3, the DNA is TGTGCCAGCAGTTCCCCCGGGACCCTTAATGAAAAACTGTTTTTT. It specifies CASSSPGTLNEKLFF.

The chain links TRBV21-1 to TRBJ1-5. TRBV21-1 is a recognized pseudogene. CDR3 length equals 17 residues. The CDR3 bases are TGTGCCAGCACCCCGCGGCAGTTACCCGATAGCAATCAGCCCCAGCATTTT. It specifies CASTPRQLPDSNQPQHF.

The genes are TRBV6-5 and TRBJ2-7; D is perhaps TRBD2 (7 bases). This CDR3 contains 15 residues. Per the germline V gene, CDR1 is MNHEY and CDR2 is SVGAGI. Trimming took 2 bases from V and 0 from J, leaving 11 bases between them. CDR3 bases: TGTGCCAGCAGTTACGAGGGGGGGTTCTCCTACGAGCAGTACTTC. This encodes CASSYEGGFSYEQYF.

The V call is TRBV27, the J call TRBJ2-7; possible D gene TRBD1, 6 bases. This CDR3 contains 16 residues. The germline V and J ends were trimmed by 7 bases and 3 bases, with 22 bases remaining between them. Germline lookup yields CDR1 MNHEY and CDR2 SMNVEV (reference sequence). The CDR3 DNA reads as TGTGCCAGCACCCCCTCTGTGGGGGCGAGGTACTACGAGCAGTACTTC. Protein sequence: CASTPSVGARYYEQYF.

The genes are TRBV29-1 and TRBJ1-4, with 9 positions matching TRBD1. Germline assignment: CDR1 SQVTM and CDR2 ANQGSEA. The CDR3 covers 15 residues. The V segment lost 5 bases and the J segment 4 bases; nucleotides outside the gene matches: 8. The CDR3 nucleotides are TGCAGCGTTTGGACAGGGGATAGGGATAATGAAAAACTGTTTTTT. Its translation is CSVWTGDRDNEKLFF.

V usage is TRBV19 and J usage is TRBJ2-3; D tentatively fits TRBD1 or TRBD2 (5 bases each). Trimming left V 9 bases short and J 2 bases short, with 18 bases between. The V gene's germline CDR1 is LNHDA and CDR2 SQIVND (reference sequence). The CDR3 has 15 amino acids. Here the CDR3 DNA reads TGTGCCAGCCGAAAGGGGACCACTCTCACAGATACGCAGTATTTT. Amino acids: CASRKGTTLTDTQYF.

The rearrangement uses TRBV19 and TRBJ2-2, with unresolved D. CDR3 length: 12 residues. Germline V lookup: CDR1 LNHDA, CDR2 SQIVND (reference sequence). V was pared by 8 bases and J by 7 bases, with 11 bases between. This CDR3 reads CASAVGFGELFF. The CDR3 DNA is TGTGCCAGTGCCGTGGGTTTCGGGGAGCTGTTTTTT.

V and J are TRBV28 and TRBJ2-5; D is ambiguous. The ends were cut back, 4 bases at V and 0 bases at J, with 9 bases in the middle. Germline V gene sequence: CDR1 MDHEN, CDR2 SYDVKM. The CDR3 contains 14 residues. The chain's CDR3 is CASSSLAYQETQYF. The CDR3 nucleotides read TGTGCCAGCAGTTCCCTGGCGTACCAAGAGACCCAGTACTTC.

CDR3 loop: CASSFGQPNTEAFF. For the CDR3, the DNA is TGTGCCAGCAGCTTTGGACAGCCGAACACTGAAGCTTTCTTT. The chain combines TRBV11-2 with TRBJ1-1; TRBD1 might be the D (6 bases). Germline CDR1 is SGHAT and CDR2 is FQNNGV. This CDR3 contains 14 residues. The ends were cut back, 3 bases at V and 1 base at J, with 9 bases in the middle. The whole variable domain, remainder taken from reference TRBV11-2 and TRBJ1-1, is EAGVAQSPRYKIIEKRQSVAFWCNPISGHATLYWYQQILGQGPKLLIQFQNNGVVDDSQLPKDRFSAERLKGVDSTLKIQPAKLEDSAVYLCASSFGQPNTEAFFGQGTRLTVV.

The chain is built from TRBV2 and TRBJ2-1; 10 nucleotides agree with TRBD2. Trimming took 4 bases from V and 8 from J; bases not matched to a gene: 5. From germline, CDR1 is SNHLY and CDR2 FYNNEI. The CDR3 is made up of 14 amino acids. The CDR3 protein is CASSVSGRAYEQFF. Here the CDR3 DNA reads TGTGCCAGCAGTGTGAGCGGGAGGGCCTATGAGCAGTTCTTC.

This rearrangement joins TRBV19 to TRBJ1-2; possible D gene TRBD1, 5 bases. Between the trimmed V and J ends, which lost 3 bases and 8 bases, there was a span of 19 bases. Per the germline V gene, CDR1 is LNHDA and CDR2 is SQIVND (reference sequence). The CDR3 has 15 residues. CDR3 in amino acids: CASSIPAGAGPGYTF. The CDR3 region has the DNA TGTGCCAGTAGTATCCCAGCAGGAGCGGGGCCCGGCTACACCTTC.

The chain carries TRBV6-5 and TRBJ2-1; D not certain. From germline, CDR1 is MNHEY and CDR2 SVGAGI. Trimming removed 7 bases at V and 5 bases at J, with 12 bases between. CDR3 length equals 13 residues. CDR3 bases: TGTGCCAGCACAAACGGACCCCACAATGAGCAGTTCTTC. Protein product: CASTNGPHNEQFF.